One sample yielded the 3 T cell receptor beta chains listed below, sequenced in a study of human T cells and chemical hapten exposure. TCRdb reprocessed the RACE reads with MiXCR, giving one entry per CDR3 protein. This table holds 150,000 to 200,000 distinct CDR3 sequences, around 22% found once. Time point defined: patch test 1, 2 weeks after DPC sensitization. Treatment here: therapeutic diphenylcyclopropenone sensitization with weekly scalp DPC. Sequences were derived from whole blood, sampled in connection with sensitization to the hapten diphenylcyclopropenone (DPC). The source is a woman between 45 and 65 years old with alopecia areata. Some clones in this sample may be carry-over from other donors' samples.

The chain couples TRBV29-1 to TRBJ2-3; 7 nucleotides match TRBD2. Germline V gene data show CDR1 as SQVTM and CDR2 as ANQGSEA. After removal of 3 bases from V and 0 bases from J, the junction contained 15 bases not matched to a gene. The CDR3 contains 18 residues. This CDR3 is CSVDGLRELTSSTDTQYF. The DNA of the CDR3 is TGCAGCGTTGATGGTTTGCGGGAGTTGACCTCTAGCACAGATACGCAGTATTTT.

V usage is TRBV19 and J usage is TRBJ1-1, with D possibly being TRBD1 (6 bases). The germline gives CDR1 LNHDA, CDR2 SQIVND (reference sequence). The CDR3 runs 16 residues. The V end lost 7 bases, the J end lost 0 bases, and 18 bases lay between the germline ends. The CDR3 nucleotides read TGTGCCAGTACCAAAAGGGGGAACAACATGAACACTGAAGCTTTCTTT. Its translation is CASTKRGNNMNTEAFF.

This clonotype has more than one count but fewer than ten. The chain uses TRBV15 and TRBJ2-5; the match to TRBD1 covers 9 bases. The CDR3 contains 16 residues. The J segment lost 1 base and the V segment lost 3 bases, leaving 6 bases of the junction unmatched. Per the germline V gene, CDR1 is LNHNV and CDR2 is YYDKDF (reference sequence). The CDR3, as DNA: TGTGCCACCAGCAGTGGAAAGACAGGGGGCCAAGAGACCCAGTACTTC. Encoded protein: CATSSGKTGGQETQYF.